The following is a TCR beta chain sequence with its context. Method: immunoSEQ multiplex PCR; TCRdb's copy keeps in-frame clones and lacks some. The sample has under 75,000 clones; just over 85% are singletons. Trimming took 4 bases from V and 5 from J, leaving 12 bases between them. From germline, CDR1 is SNHLY and CDR2 FYNNEI. CDR3 length: 14 amino acids. This specimen comes from a study of blood T cell repertoires in COVID-19. This chain joins TRBV2 and TRBJ1-5; possibly TRBD1 for D (6 bases). The clonotype comes from a woman over 75 with active COVID-19. Sequenced sample: peripheral blood. The chain's CDR3 is CASSVAGAYQPQHF. The CDR3 bases are TGTGCCAGCAGTGTGGCAGGGGCGTATCAGCCCCAGCATTTT.